The 21 T cell receptor beta chains listed next were all sequenced from one sample in a study of T cell responses to AZD1222 COVID-19 vaccine. TCRdb's table, derived via immunoSEQ multiplex PCR, lists solely in-frame clones and lacks some. The data show about 120,000 clones, with approximately 83% seen just once and less than 10% held by the top ten. The sequencing here drew on peripheral blood, taken on day 0 of AZD1222 vaccination. These TCRs come from an adult in good health.

This chain links TRBV12-3 or TRBV12-4 with TRBJ1-6, with TRBD1 matching over 8 bases. J was trimmed by 10 bases and V by 6 bases; bases with no gene match: 5. The CDR3 is 13 residues long. Written as DNA, the CDR3 is TGTGCCAGCAGCCTCGACAGGGGATCACCCCTCCACTTT. It codes for CASSLDRGSPLHF.

The rearrangement uses TRBV21-1 and TRBJ2-7; no check of the table's D call, TRBD1, against the DNA was made. TRBV21-1 is labeled a pseudogene. This CDR3 spans 13 amino acids. CDR3 sequence (DNA): TGTGCCAGCGTCGACAGGGACTCCTACGAGCAGTACTTC. It is translated as CASVDRDSYEQYF.

This clone was seen a single time. This chain connects TRBV3-1 (or the pseudogene TRBV3-2) to TRBJ2-7; no definite D call. The CDR3 length is 13 residues. Germline CDR1 LGHDT, CDR2 YNNKEL (reference sequence). Trimming shortened V by 1 base and J by 3 bases, and 7 bases separated the two germline ends. The CDR3 sequence is CASSQGSGYEQYF. For the CDR3, the DNA is TGTGCCAGCAGCCAAGGTTCGGGCTACGAGCAGTACTTC.

The chain joins TRBV5-5 to TRBJ1-4; 9 positions agree with TRBD1. Germline V lookup: CDR1 SGHKS, CDR2 YYEKEE (reference sequence). The V and J ends lost 4 bases and 5 bases, in that order; junction bases with no gene match: 6. The CDR3 length is 15 residues. The DNA for the CDR3 is TGTGCCAGCAGCAAACCGGGACAGGGCAATGAAAAACTGTTTTTT. Translating it yields CASSKPGQGNEKLFF.

The V gene is TRBV6-5, the J gene TRBJ1-1; possibly TRBD1 for D (5 bases). Germline V gene sequence: CDR1 MNHEY, CDR2 SVGAGI. This CDR3 contains 14 residues. V was trimmed by 4 bases and J by 4 bases, leaving 13 bases between them. The CDR3, as DNA: TGTGCCAGCAGTTTCAAGGGTGGGGGCACTGAAGCTTTCTTT. Protein sequence: CASSFKGGGTEAFF.

This chain connects TRBV14 to TRBJ1-2; D might be TRBD1 (6 bases). The V gene lost 3 bases and the J gene lost 7 bases, with 15 bases spanning the gap. The CDR3 runs 14 residues. From germline, CDR1 is SGHDN and CDR2 FVKESK. This CDR3 reads CASSQRSWGLGYTF. DNA for the CDR3: TGTGCCAGCAGCCAGCGCTCTTGGGGGCTTGGCTACACCTTC.

J is TRBJ2-7 and V is TRBV5-1; 9 bases are shared with TRBD1. The germline CDR1 and CDR2 sequences are SGHRS and YFSETQ. V lost 3 bases to trimming and J lost 0 bases; unmatched junction nucleotides: 13. The CDR3 loop spans 18 amino acids. The CDR3 DNA reads as TGCGCCAGCAGCTCCCAACCGGGACAGGGACTTAGCTCCTACGAGCAGTACTTC. This encodes CASSSQPGQGLSSYEQYF.

In DNA, the CDR3 is TGTGCCAGCTCACCACGGCAGCCCGGGGAGCTGTTTTTT. Translating gives CASSPRQPGELFF. The J gene is TRBJ2-2, the V gene TRBV18; D unresolved. Germline lookup yields CDR1 KGHSH and CDR2 LQKENI. The CDR3 has 13 residues. V gave up 1 base and J gave up 6 bases, with 6 bases separating them.

This chain connects TRBV6-5 to TRBJ1-1, with D perhaps matching TRBD1 (6 bases). With 6 bases removed from V and 5 bases from J, the gap between germline ends came to 13 bases. The CDR3 is 13 amino acids. Germline V CDR1 and CDR2: MNHEY, SVGAGI. CDR3 sequence reads: CASRLEGVTEAFF. In DNA, the CDR3 is TGTGCCAGCAGGTTGGAGGGGGTGACTGAAGCTTTCTTT.

The table lists this clone with a count of one. The chain links TRBV5-4 to TRBJ2-7; 7 bases agree with TRBD1. This CDR3 is built from 14 residues. V gave up 0 bases and J gave up 7 bases; unmatched junction bases: 7. The V gene's germline CDR1 is SGHNT and CDR2 YYREEE (reference sequence). This chain's CDR3 is CASSLVDRVGEQYF. The CDR3 nucleotides read TGTGCCAGCAGCTTGGTTGACAGGGTCGGGGAGCAGTACTTC. The whole variable domain, filled in from reference TRBV5-4 and TRBJ2-7, reads ETGVTQSPTHLIKTRGQQVTLRCSSQSGHNTVSWYQQALGQGPQFIFQYYREEENGRGNFPPRFSGLQFPNYSSELNVNALELDDSALYLCASSLVDRVGEQYFGPGTRLTVT.

The V and J genes are TRBV28 and TRBJ2-1; 9 nucleotides agree with TRBD1. V lost 4 bases, J lost 0 bases, and 10 bases stayed unmatched. CDR1 and CDR2 (germline): MDHEN, SYDVKM. This CDR3 has 18 amino acids. The CDR3 bases are TGTGCCAGCAGTTCTCCGGGACAGGGAAGGTACTCCTACAATGAGCAGTTCTTC. Translated, it gives CASSSPGQGRYSYNEQFF.

The CDR3 DNA reads TGTGCCAGCAGCTCCCAAGGGATCTCGAACACCGGGGAGCTGTTTTTT. Translation gives CASSSQGISNTGELFF. The chain is built from TRBV7-2 and TRBJ2-2; D is undetermined. Trimming removed 4 bases from V and 0 bases from J, with 12 bases in between. The germline gives CDR1 SGHTA, CDR2 FQGNSA. The CDR3 contains 16 residues.

This clone came up a few times. V and J are TRBV30 and TRBJ1-6; unclear D gene. Trimming left V 2 bases short and J 4 bases short, with 6 bases between. Germline assignment: CDR1 GTSNPN and CDR2 SVGIG (reference sequence). This CDR3 has 13 residues. For the CDR3, the DNA is TGTGCCTGGAGTTTGGAGTATAATTCACCCCTCCACTTT. The encoded protein is CAWSLEYNSPLHF.

The chain carries TRBV5-1 and TRBJ1-2; 9 nucleotides align to TRBD1. The CDR3 is made up of 14 amino acids. J gave up 8 bases and V 2 bases, and 7 bases lay outside the gene matches. CDR1 and CDR2 from the germline V gene are SGHRS and YFSETQ. The CDR3 protein is CASSLLGQGNGYTF. The DNA of the CDR3 is TGCGCCAGCAGCTTACTGGGACAGGGCAACGGCTACACCTTC.

The chain couples TRBV4-3 to TRBJ1-2; D is perhaps TRBD1 (6 bases). The CDR3 runs 15 residues. Trimming removed 0 bases at V and 4 bases at J, with 12 bases between. The V gene's germline CDR1 is LGHNA and CDR2 YSLEER. In DNA, the CDR3 is TGCGCCAGCAGCCAAGACCAGGGGACGCTCTATGGCTACACCTTC. The encoded protein is CASSQDQGTLYGYTF.

This chain links TRBV24-1 with TRBJ1-1, with 8 bases aligning to TRBD1. This CDR3 is built from 13 residues. Per the germline V gene, CDR1 is KGHDR and CDR2 is SFDVKD. Trimming at V came to 3 bases and at J to 7 bases, leaving 3 bases not matched to a gene. The CDR3 nucleotides are TGTGCCACCAGTGATCCGACAGGGGATGAAGCTTTCTTT. Amino acid sequence: CATSDPTGDEAFF.

The rearrangement links TRBV24-1 to TRBJ2-1; 8 nucleotides agree with TRBD2. Trimming removed 9 bases from V and 2 bases from J; junction bases left unmatched: 5. The CDR3 is made up of 14 amino acids. Germline V CDR1 and CDR2: KGHDR, SFDVKD. CDR3 residues: CATGGGTPYNEQFF. The CDR3 DNA reads TGTGCCACCGGCGGGGGGACACCCTACAATGAGCAGTTCTTC.

This clone occurred a few times. The chain joins TRBV3-1 (or the pseudogene TRBV3-2) to TRBJ2-7; D uncertain. In germline, CDR1 is LGHDT, CDR2 YNNKEL (reference sequence). CDR3 length: 12 residues. V was pared by 0 bases and J by 5 bases, with 5 bases between. CDR3 amino acids: CASSQEYHEQYF. In nucleotides, the CDR3 is TGTGCCAGCAGCCAAGAGTACCACGAGCAGTACTTC.

J is TRBJ1-1 and V is TRBV30, with D uncertain. V was pared by 0 bases and J by 1 base, with 9 bases between. Germline assignment: CDR1 GTSNPN and CDR2 SVGIG (reference sequence). The CDR3 is 14 amino acids. The CDR3 sequence is CAWSVRVRNTEAFF. CDR3 in DNA: TGTGCCTGGAGTGTTCGAGTTAGGAACACTGAAGCTTTCTTT.

The chain uses TRBV30 and TRBJ2-5; a weak D match, TRBD1 (5 bases). Trimming shortened V by 0 bases and J by 1 base, and 15 bases separated the two germline ends. Germline CDR1 and CDR2: GTSNPN and SVGIG (reference sequence). CDR3 length: 16 amino acids. CDR3 region: CAWSVPLSQVQETQYF. For the CDR3, the DNA is TGTGCCTGGAGTGTACCTCTCTCACAGGTCCAAGAGACCCAGTACTTC.

The chain recombines TRBV2 with TRBJ2-2, with 10 nucleotides matching TRBD2. The ends lost 5 bases at V and 3 bases at J; junction bases unmatched: 3. Germline V gives CDR1 SNHLY, CDR2 FYNNEI. The CDR3 has 15 residues. In DNA, the CDR3 is TGTGCCAGCAGTCCTAGCGGGAGTTACACCGGGGAGCTGTTTTTT. Translated: CASSPSGSYTGELFF.